The 9 T cell receptor beta chains listed next were all sequenced from one sample in a study of tumor and adjacent non-tumor tissue in lung cancer. This sample's RNA came from whole unsorted tissue. TCRbeta libraries were built with three rounds of nested PCR, modified from ARM-PCR. TCRdb reanalysed the multiplex PCR reads using MiXCR and keeps one entry per CDR3 protein. The table lists more than 75,000 distinct CDR3 sequences, around 75% of them singletons. The sequenced sample consisted of lung tumor tissue. These receptors all come from a woman between 45 and 65 years old with non-small cell lung cancer.

Comments on this clonotype: Given the absence of the conserved phenylalanine or tryptophan at the CDR3 end, a read error is likely. J is TRBJ2-3 and V is TRBV29-1, with D possibly TRBD2 on 6 matching bases. The CDR3 extends over 16 amino acids. Trimming took 8 bases from V and 0 from J, leaving 21 bases between them. CDR1 SQVTM and CDR2 ANQGSEA come from the germline V gene. CDR3 loop: CSTPGLRAGSTDTQYL. The CDR3 DNA reads as TGCAGCACTCCGGGACTCCGAGCGGGTAGCACAGATACGCAGTATTTA.

As to this clonotype: The junction shows a germline mismatch at one end, possibly a read error. The chain couples TRBV6-5 to TRBJ2-7, with D possibly TRBD1 on 6 matching bases. Germline V gives CDR1 MNHEY, CDR2 SVGAGI. The CDR3 extends over 14 amino acids. The CDR3 nucleotides read TGTGCCAGCAATCCCCCGGGACAAACCTACGAGCGGTACTTC. It specifies CASNPPGQTYERYF.

The V call is TRBV12-3 or TRBV12-4, the J call TRBJ1-1; a weak D match, TRBD1 (5 bases). V lost 5 bases, J lost 7 bases, and 14 bases lay in between. The CDR3 contains 13 residues. The CDR3 DNA sequence: TGTGCCAGCAGTGCGACAGAGGGCAATGAAGCTTTCTTT. It yields the protein CASSATEGNEAFF.

The chain is built from TRBV20-1 and TRBJ2-3; TRBD2 is a possible D gene (5 bases). CDR1 DFQATT and CDR2 SNEGSKA come from the germline V gene (reference sequence). This CDR3 is 15 amino acids long. V lost 4 bases and J 5 bases, leaving 19 bases between the germline ends. The CDR3, as DNA: TGCAGTGCTATAGAGAGAGGGCCTTCAATAGATACGCAGTATTTT. This gives the protein CSAIERGPSIDTQYF.

The genes are TRBV7-9 and TRBJ2-2; a possible D gene is TRBD1 (6 bases). The CDR3 is made up of 15 amino acids. Trimming shortened V by 2 bases and J by 5 bases, and 12 bases separated the two germline ends. In germline, CDR1 is SEHNR, CDR2 FQNEAQ (reference sequence). CDR3 loop: CASSLSGAGTGELFF. The CDR3 DNA is TGTGCCAGCAGCTTATCAGGGGCAGGTACCGGGGAGCTGTTTTTT.

About this clonotype: The junction differs from germline at one of its ends, possibly a read error. The V gene is TRBV20-1, the J gene TRBJ2-3, with 10 bases identical to TRBD2. The germline CDR1 and CDR2 sequences are DFQATT and SNEGSKA (reference sequence). The CDR3 sequence is 16 residues long. The CDR3 protein is CSASRLAGDGTDTQYF. CDR3 DNA sequence: TGCAGCGCCTCGAGGCTAGCGGGAGATGGCACAGATACGCAGTATTTC.

In regard to this clonotype: The junction departs from the called germline gene at one end, perhaps through a read error. The chain couples TRBV10-2 to TRBJ2-7; D tentatively reads TRBD1 or TRBD2 (7 bases each). This CDR3 spans 14 amino acids. Per the germline V gene, CDR1 is WSHSY and CDR2 is SAAADI. In DNA form, the CDR3 reads TGCGTCAGCAGTGAATCAGGGGGGGTTTACGAGCAGTACTTC. The encoded protein is CVSSESGGVYEQYF.

At least ten counts were recorded for this clonotype. This chain connects TRBV28 to TRBJ2-2; no firm D call. Trimming removed 6 bases at V and 2 bases at J, with 7 bases between. Germline CDR1 reads MDHEN; CDR2 reads SYDVKM. There are 13 residues in the CDR3. CDR3 sequence (DNA): TGTGCCAGCAGACCAACAAACACCGGGGAGCTGTTTTTT. Amino acids: CASRPTNTGELFF.

Comments on this clonotype: Since no conserved phenylalanine or tryptophan closes the CDR3, a read error is the likely cause. This sequence joins TRBV6-2 or TRBV6-3 and TRBJ2-4; 7 nucleotides line up with TRBD2. This CDR3 region has 13 residues. Germline loops: CDR1 MNHEY, CDR2 SVGEGT. CDR3 nucleotides: TGTGCCAGCAGGACGGGAGGCAAAATCATTCAGTACCTC. Amino acid sequence: CASRTGGKIIQYL.